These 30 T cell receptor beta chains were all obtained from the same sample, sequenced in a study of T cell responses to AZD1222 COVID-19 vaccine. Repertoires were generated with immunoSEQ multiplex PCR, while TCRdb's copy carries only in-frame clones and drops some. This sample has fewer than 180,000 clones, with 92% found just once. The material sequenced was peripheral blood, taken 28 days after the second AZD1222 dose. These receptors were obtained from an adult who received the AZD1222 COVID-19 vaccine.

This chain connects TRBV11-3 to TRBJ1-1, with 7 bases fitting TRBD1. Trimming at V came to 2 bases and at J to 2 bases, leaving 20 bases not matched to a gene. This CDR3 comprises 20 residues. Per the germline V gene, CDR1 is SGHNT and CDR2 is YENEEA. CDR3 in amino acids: CASSLLPPTGKTRGNTEAFF. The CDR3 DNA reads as TGTGCCAGCAGCTTATTGCCCCCGACAGGGAAGACAAGGGGAAACACTGAAGCTTTCTTT.

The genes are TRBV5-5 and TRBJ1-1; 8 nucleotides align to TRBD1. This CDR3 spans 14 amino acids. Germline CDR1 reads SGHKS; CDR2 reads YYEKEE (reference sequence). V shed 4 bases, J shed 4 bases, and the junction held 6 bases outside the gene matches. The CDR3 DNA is TGTGCCAGCAGCACGGGACAGGCCTTCACTGAAGCTTTCTTT. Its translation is CASSTGQAFTEAFF.

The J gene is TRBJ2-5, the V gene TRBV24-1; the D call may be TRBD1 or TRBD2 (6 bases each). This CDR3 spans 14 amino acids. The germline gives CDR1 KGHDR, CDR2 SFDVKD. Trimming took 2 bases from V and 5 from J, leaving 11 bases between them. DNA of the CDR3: TGTGCCACCAGTGATTGGGGGGCCCAGGAGACCCAGTACTTC. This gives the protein CATSDWGAQETQYF.

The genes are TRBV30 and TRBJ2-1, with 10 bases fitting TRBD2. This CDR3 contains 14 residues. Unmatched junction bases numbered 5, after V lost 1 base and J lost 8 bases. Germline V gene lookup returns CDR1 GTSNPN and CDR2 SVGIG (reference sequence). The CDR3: CAWSAGLAADEQFF. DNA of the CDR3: TGTGCCTGGAGTGCTGGACTAGCGGCCGATGAGCAGTTCTTC. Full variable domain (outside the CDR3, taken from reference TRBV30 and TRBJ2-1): SQTIHQWPATLVQPVGSPLSLECTVEGTSNPNLYWYRQAAGRGLQLLFYSVGIGQISSEVPQNLSASRPQDRQFILSSKKLLLSDSGFYLCAWSAGLAADEQFFGPGTRLTVL.

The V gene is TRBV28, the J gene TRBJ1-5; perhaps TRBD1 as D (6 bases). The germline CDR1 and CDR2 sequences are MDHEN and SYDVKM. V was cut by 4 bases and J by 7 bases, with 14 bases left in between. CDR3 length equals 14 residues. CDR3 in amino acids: CASSWGGFGQPQHF. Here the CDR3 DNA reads TGTGCCAGCAGTTGGGGGGGCTTCGGGCAGCCCCAGCATTTT.

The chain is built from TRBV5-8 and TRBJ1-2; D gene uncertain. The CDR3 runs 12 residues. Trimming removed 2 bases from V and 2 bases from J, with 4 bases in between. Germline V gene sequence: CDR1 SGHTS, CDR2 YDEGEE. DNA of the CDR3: TGTGCCAGCAGCTTTGAGAACTATGGCTACACCTTC. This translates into CASSFENYGYTF.

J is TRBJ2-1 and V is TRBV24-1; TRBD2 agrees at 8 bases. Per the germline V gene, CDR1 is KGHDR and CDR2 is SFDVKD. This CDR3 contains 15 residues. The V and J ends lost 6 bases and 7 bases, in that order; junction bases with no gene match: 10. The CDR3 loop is CATSSTREVLNEQFF. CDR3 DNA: TGTGCCACCAGTAGCACGCGGGAGGTTCTGAATGAGCAGTTCTTC.

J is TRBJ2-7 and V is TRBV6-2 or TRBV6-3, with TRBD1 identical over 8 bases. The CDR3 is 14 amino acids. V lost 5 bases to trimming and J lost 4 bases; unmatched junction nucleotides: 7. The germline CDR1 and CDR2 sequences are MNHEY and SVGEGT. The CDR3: CASSHPGGGYEQYF. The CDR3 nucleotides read TGTGCCAGCAGTCACCCAGGGGGCGGATACGAGCAGTACTTC.

The CDR3 spells CASSQGLARERNEKLFF. Written as DNA, the CDR3 is TGCGCCAGCAGCCAAGGTCTTGCGAGGGAGAGAAATGAAAAACTGTTTTTT. This chain uses TRBV4-1 with TRBJ1-4; D is unresolved. Trimming cost V 1 base and J 5 bases, with 17 bases left between them. CDR1 is MGHRA and CDR2 is YSYEKL in the germline V gene. The CDR3 is 17 residues long.

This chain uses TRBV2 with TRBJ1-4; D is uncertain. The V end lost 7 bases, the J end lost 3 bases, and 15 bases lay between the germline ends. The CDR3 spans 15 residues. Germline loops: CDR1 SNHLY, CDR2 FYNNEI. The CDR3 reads CASIPAPQANEKLFF. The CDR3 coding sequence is TGTGCCAGCATCCCCGCGCCTCAAGCTAATGAAAAACTGTTTTTT.

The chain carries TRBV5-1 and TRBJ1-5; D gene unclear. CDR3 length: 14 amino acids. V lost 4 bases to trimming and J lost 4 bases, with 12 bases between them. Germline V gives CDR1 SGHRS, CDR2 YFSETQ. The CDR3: CASSPGERNQPQHF. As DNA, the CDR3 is TGCGCCAGCAGCCCCGGGGAACGGAATCAGCCCCAGCATTTT.

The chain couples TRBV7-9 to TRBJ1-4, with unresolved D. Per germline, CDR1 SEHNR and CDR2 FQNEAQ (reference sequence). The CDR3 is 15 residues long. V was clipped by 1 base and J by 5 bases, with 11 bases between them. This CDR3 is CASSLEGILNEKLFF. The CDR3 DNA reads TGTGCCAGCAGCTTAGAAGGGATTTTGAATGAAAAACTGTTTTTT.

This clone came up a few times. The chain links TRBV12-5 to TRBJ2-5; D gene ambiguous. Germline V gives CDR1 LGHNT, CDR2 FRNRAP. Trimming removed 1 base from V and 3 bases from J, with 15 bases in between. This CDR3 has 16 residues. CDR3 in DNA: TGTGCTAGTGGTTTGGGGACCGGAAGCCCCGAAGAGACCCAGTACTTC. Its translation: CASGLGTGSPEETQYF.

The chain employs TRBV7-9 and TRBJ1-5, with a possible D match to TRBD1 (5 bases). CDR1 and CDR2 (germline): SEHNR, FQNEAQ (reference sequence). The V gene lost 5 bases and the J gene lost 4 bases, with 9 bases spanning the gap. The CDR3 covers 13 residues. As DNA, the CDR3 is TGTGCCAGCAGCCGTGGGGGGAATCAGCCCCAGCATTTT. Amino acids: CASSRGGNQPQHF.

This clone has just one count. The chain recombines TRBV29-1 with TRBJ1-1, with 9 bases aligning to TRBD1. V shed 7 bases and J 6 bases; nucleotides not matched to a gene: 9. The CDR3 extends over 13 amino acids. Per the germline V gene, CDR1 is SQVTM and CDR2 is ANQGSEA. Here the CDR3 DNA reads TGCAGCGGTCGGACAGGGGATAGGGCTGAAGCTTTCTTT. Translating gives CSGRTGDRAEAFF.

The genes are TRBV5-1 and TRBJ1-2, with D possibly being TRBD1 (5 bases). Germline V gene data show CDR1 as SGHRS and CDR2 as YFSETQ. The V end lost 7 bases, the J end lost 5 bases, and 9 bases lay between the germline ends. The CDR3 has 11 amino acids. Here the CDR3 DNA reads TGCGCCAGCGGCAGGGATTATGGCTACACCTTC. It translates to CASGRDYGYTF.

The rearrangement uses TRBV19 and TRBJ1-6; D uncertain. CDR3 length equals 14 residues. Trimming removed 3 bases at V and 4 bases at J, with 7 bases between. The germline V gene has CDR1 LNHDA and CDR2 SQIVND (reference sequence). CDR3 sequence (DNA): TGTGCCAGTAGTATTGGGCAGTATAATTCACCCCTCCACTTT. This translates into CASSIGQYNSPLHF.

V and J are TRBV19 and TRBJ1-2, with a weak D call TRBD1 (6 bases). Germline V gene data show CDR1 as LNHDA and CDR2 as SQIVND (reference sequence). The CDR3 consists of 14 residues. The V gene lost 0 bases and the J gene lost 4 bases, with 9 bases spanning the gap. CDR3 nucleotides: TGTGCCAGTAGTATAGATAAACAGGGCTATGGCTACACCTTC. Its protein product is CASSIDKQGYGYTF. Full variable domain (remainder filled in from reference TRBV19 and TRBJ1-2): DGGITQSPKYLFRKEGQNVTLSCEQNLNHDAMYWYRQDPGQGLRLIYYSQIVNDFQKGDIAEGYSVSREKKESFPLTVTSAQKNPTAFYLCASSIDKQGYGYTFGSGTRLTVV.

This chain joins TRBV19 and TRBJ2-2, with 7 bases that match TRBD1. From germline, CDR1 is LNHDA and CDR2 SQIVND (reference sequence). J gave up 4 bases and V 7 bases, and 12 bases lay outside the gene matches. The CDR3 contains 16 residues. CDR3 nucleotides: TGTGCCAGTACCAGAGACAGGGCCATGGGCACCGGGGAGCTGTTTTTT. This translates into CASTRDRAMGTGELFF.

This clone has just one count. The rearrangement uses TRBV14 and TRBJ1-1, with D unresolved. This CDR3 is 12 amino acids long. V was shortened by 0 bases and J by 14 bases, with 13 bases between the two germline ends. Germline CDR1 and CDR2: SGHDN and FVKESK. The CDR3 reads CASSQEREISFF. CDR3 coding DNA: TGTGCCAGCAGCCAAGAACGTGAAATATCCTTCTTT.

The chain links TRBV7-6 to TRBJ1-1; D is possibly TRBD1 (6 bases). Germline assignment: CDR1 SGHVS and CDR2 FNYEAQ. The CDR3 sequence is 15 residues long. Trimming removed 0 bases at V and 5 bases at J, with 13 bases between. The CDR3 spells CASSLAQSGETEAFF. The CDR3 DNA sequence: TGTGCCAGCAGCTTAGCACAGTCAGGGGAGACTGAAGCTTTCTTT.

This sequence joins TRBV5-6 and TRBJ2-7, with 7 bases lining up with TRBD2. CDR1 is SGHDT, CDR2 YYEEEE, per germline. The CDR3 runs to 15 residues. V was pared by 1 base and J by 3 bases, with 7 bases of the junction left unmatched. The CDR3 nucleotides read TGTGCCAGCAGCTTGCAATATAGCGGGCACTACGAGCAGTACTTC. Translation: CASSLQYSGHYEQYF.

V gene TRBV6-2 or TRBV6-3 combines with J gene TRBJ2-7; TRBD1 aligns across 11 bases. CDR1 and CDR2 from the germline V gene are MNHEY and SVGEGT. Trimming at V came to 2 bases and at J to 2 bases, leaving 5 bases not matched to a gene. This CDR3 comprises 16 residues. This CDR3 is CASSYEWGQGAYEQYF. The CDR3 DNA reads TGTGCCAGCAGTTACGAGTGGGGACAGGGGGCCTACGAGCAGTACTTC.

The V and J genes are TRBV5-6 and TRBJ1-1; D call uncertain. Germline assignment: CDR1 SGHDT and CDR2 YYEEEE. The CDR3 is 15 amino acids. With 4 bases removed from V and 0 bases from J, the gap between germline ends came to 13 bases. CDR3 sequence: CASSTYSGLNTEAFF. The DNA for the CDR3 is TGTGCCAGCAGCACTTACAGTGGTCTGAACACTGAAGCTTTCTTT.

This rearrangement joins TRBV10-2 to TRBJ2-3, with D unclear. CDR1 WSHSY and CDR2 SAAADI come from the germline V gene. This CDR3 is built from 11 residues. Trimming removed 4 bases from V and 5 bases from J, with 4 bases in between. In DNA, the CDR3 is TGCGCCAGCAGTGCTAAAGATACGCAGTATTTT. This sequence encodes CASSAKDTQYF.

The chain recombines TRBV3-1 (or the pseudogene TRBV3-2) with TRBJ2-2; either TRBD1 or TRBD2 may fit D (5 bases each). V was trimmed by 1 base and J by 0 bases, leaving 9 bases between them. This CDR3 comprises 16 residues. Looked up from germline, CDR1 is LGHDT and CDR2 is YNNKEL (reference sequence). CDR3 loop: CASSQAGTANTGELFF. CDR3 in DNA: TGTGCCAGCAGCCAAGCGGGGACGGCGAACACCGGGGAGCTGTTTTTT.

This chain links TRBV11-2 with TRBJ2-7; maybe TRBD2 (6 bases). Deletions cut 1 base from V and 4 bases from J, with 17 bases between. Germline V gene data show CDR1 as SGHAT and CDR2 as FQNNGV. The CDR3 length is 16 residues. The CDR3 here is CASSLGLGGLRYEQYF. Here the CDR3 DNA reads TGTGCCAGCAGCTTAGGGCTCGGGGGACTGCGGTACGAGCAGTACTTC.

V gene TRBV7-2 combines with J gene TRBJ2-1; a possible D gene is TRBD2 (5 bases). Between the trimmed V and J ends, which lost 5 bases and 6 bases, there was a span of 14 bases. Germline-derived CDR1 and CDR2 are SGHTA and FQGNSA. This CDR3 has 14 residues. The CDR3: CASSHRGGINEQFF. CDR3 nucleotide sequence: TGTGCCAGCAGCCACCGAGGAGGTATCAATGAGCAGTTCTTC. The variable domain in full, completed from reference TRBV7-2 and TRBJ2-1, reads GAGVSQSPSNKVTEKGKDVELRCDPISGHTALYWYRQSLGQGLEFLIYFQGNSAPDKSGLPSDRFSAERTGGSVSTLTIQRTQQEDSAVYLCASSHRGGINEQFFGPGTRLTVL.

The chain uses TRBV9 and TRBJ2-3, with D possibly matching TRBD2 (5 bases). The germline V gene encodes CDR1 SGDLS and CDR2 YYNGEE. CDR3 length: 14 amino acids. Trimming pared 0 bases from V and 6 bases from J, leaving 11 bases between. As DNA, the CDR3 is TGTGCCAGCAGCGTAGTAGGGAGCGGTGATACGCAGTATTTT. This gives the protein CASSVVGSGDTQYF.

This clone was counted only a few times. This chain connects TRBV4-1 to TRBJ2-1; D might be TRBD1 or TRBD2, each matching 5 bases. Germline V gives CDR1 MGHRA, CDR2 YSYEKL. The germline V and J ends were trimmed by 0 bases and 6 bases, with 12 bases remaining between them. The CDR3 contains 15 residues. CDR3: CASSQELGVSNEQFF. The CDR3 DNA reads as TGCGCCAGCAGCCAAGAGTTGGGGGTTTCCAATGAGCAGTTCTTC.